The rows below give T cell receptor beta chains drawn from one sample of a study of blood T cells in healthy people across ages. TCRdb re-analysed the 5' RACE reads in MiXCR, keeping a single row per CDR3 protein. The data hold about 1.8 million distinct CDR3 sequences, with about 49% observed a single time. The sample was blood. The receptors stem from a woman aged 35 to 49 in good health. Each CDR3 is given with its conserved first and last residue. Fields, in order: D gene, V gene, clone size, J gene, CDR3 DNA, CDR3 protein. The D gene is left open where the match is weak. Clone size, where shown, is once, few, many, or a class for clones that have expanded.

-	TRBV29-1	once	TRBJ1-2	TGCAGCGTCCCGCGAAGCACTGACGGCGGCTACACCTTC	CSVPRSTDGGYTF
-	TRBV7-9	few	TRBJ1-4	TGTGCCAGCAGCTTAGTATGGGGTGGGGAGAATGAAAAACTGTTTTTT	CASSLVWGGENEKLFF
-	TRBV29-1	-	TRBJ2-7	TGCAGCGTTTTCACGCCCAACTCCCACAATGAGCAGTACTTC	CSVFTPNSHNEQYF
TRBD1	TRBV5-1	few	TRBJ2-7	TGCGCCAGCAGCTTAGACAGGGCCCCGGTCGAGCAGTACTTC	CASSLDRAPVEQYF
TRBD1	TRBV5-1	-	TRBJ1-6	TGCGCCAGCAGCTTGGTGGACAGGGTCGGTTCACCCCTCCACTTT	CASSLVDRVGSPLHF
-	TRBV4-2	few	TRBJ1-1	TGTGCCAGCAGCCAAACCCTGTTTGAAGCTTTCTTT	CASSQTLFEAFF
TRBD1	TRBV4-2	-	TRBJ2-7	TGTGCCAGCAGCCAAGTTCGGACCGGGACAGGGAAGTCCTACGAGCAGTACTTC	CASSQVRTGTGKSYEQYF
-	TRBV27	few	TRBJ1-2	TGTGCCAGTGGGCGGGTCGAGGGTAGCGGCTACACCTTC	CASGRVEGSGYTF
-	TRBV2	-	TRBJ2-3	TGTGCCAGCAGTGAAAGAACGAGTGCGCAGTATTTT	CASSERTSAQYF
TRBD1	TRBV6-6	-	TRBJ1-2	TGTGCCAGCAGTTACCCTCGGACAGGGATCAACTATGGCTACACCTTC	CASSYPRTGINYGYTF
-	TRBV9	once	TRBJ2-1	TGTGCCAGCAGCGGTGGAAAGGGGGAGCAGTTCTTC	CASSGGKGEQFF